This T cell receptor beta chain emerged from a study of T cells and Merkel cell carcinoma outcomes. General study findings and limits: In Merkel cell carcinoma, repertoire and T-cell density reportedly predicted outcomes.

Concerning this clone itself: Antigen: not known.

Generated by immunoSEQ multiplex PCR, the TCRdb table keeps only in-frame clones and is missing some. This table has a few thousand clones, 70% to 90% appearing once. This TCR came from a human donor with Merkel cell carcinoma. Input material: tumor tissue from Merkel cell carcinoma.

The CDR3 DNA reads TGCGCCAGCAGCCAAGAAGGATGGGGCACTGAAGCTTTCTTT. Its protein is CASSQEGWGTEAFF. V is TRBV4-3 and J is TRBJ1-1; D ambiguous. The germline V and J ends were trimmed by 0 bases and 4 bases, with 9 bases remaining between them. Germline assignment: CDR1 LGHNA and CDR2 YSLEER. The CDR3 extends over 14 amino acids.